This entry features one TCR beta chain sequence. The sample is drawn from a study of blood T cell repertoires in COVID-19. Whole-study context: The cDNA or gDNA used as material had been derived from T cells, B-cell-depleted T cells, or PBMCs.

Trimming removed 6 bases from V and 7 bases from J; junction bases left unmatched: 9. The germline V gene encodes CDR1 SQVTM and CDR2 ANQGSEA. CDR3 size: 14 residues. Source study methods: The assay estimated nucleated cells by amplifying reference gene primers. Profiling relied on immunoSEQ multiplex PCR, and the TCRdb table lists in-frame clones only, not all of them. The DNA gave D and trimming, while V, J and clone size come from that table. This table holds 450,000 to 500,000 clones, 80% to 90% found once. Sequencing was carried out using peripheral blood. The receptor comes from a human donor in a cohort sampled during active COVID-19. The rearrangement uses TRBV29-1 and TRBJ2-3, with 11 bases aligning to TRBD2. This CDR3 is CSVTTSGDINTQYF. Written as DNA, the CDR3 is TGCAGCGTGACGACTAGCGGGGACATTAATACGCAGTATTTT.